A selection of T cell receptor beta chains follows, all from one sample in a study of blood T cell repertoires in COVID-19. Clones were read by immunoSEQ multiplex PCR, and TCRdb kept only the in-frame ones, dropping some. Of 490,000 or so clones detected, around nine tenths appear once; the ten largest clones hold 6.5% to 8.5%. Sequencing was done on a sample of PBMCs or T cells enriched from blood (not recorded which). The source of these receptors is a woman between 55 and 75 years old who had recovered from COVID-19. Both conserved end residues are part of each CDR3. D genes are given only for firm matches. Clone size appears in some rows only: once, few, many, or a class for an expanded clone.

j_gene,d_gene,abundance,v_gene,CDR3nt,CDR3aa
TRBJ1-2,TRBD1,-,TRBV11-2,TGTGCCAGCAGCTTTTCAGCAGGGGGGAACTATGGCTACACCTTC,CASSFSAGGNYGYTF
TRBJ2-1,-,-,TRBV14,TGTGCCAGCAGCCAGCAGGGGAGCTCCTACAATGAGCAGTTCTTC,CASSQQGSSYNEQFF
TRBJ1-1,-,-,TRBV10-2,TGCGCCAGCAACCTTCAGGGAGGCACTGAAGCTTTCTTT,CASNLQGGTEAFF
TRBJ2-3,-,-,TRBV9,TGTGCCAGCAGCGCTACAGGGTTCGATACGCAGTATTTT,CASSATGFDTQYF
TRBJ1-4,TRBD1,-,TRBV25-1,TGTGCCAGCAGTGATACAGGGGGTACGAATGAAAAACTGTTTTTT,CASSDTGGTNEKLFF
TRBJ2-4,-,-,TRBV11-2,TGTGCCAGCAGCTCAAACCAGGGGGCCAAAAACATTCAGTACTTC,CASSSNQGAKNIQYF
TRBJ2-1,TRBD2,-,TRBV29-1,TGCAGCGTAGAAGGGGCAGCGGGGGGAGTCTACAATGAGCAGTTCTTC,CSVEGAAGGVYNEQFF
TRBJ1-1,-,-,TRBV4-1,TGCGCCAGCAGCCAATCCCGCGGGGGGATGGAGCTGCTAGCTTTCTTT,CASSQSRGGMELLAFF
TRBJ2-1,-,-,TRBV6-4,TGTGCCAGCAGTGACTCGGGGACTTACTCCTACAATGAGCAGTTCTTC,CASSDSGTYSYNEQFF
TRBJ1-1,TRBD1,-,TRBV6-2/TRBV6-3,TGTGCCAGCAGTTACCCTTGGACAGGGGGGACTGAAGCTTTCTTT,CASSYPWTGGTEAFF
TRBJ2-5,TRBD2,-,TRBV7-2,TGTGCCAGCAGCTTCTCTAGCGGGGGGACGACAAACCAGTACTTC,CASSFSSGGTTNQYF
TRBJ2-5,TRBD1,-,TRBV19,TGTGCCACCGGGGGGACAGGGTGGGAGACCCAGTACTTC,CATGGTGWETQYF
TRBJ1-5,-,-,TRBV15,TGTGCCACCAGCAGAGATATCGGGGGGAATCAGCCCCAGCATTTT,CATSRDIGGNQPQHF
TRBJ1-1,-,-,TRBV11-2,TGTGCCAGCAGCTTAGAAGGGTCGGGAATCGAAGCTTTCTTT,CASSLEGSGIEAFF
TRBJ1-1,TRBD1,-,TRBV2,TGTGCCAGCAGTGAAGCGTGGACAGGGAACACTGAAGCTTTCTTT,CASSEAWTGNTEAFF
TRBJ2-3,TRBD2,-,TRBV10-2,TGCGCCAGCAGTCTATTAGCGGGGGCAAAAGATACGCAGTATTTT,CASSLLAGAKDTQYF
TRBJ1-5,-,-,TRBV6-5,TGTGCCAGCGGCCCAGGGTTTTGGCCCCAGCATTTT,CASGPGFWPQHF
TRBJ1-2,TRBD1,-,TRBV5-1,TGCGCCAGCAGCTCGACAGGGAACTATGGCTACACCTTC,CASSSTGNYGYTF
TRBJ2-5,-,once,TRBV5-1,TGCGCCAGCAGCCCATGGGGGCGGCAAGAGACCCAGTACTTC,CASSPWGRQETQYF
TRBJ2-4,-,-,TRBV5-4,TGTGCCAGCAGCTTATCAGGGATAACAAACATTCAGTACTTC,CASSLSGITNIQYF
TRBJ2-2,-,-,TRBV10-3,TGTGCCATCAGTGAAGCGCGGGACACCGGGGAGCTGTTTTTT,CAISEARDTGELFF
TRBJ2-7,TRBD1,-,TRBV7-9,TGTGCCAGCAGCTGGGGGCAGGGGGAGACCTACGAGCAGTACTTC,CASSWGQGETYEQYF
TRBJ2-6,TRBD1,-,TRBV3-1/TRBV3-2,TGTGCCAGCAGCCAAGTCGGAGGGACAGGGGGATCAGGGGCCAACGTCCTGACTTTC,CASSQVGGTGGSGANVLTF
TRBJ1-1,-,-,TRBV6-5,TGTGCCAGCAGGCAGGGGTCCCTGAACACTGAAGCTTTCTTT,CASRQGSLNTEAFF
TRBJ2-2,TRBD1,-,TRBV11-2,TGTGCCAGCAGCCCCGGGACAGGGGGCACCGGGGAGCTGTTTTTT,CASSPGTGGTGELFF
TRBJ1-5,-,-,TRBV24-1,TGTGCCACCAGTGAAGGGGGACCGAATCAGCCCCAGCATTTT,CATSEGGPNQPQHF
TRBJ2-5,-,-,TRBV5-5,TGTGCCAGCAGCTTGGCCGCGGGGCCCGGGGAGACCCAGTACTTC,CASSLAAGPGETQYF
TRBJ1-2,TRBD1,-,TRBV12-3/TRBV12-4,TGTGCCAGCAGTTCCAGGGGGCGATTTGGCTACACCTTC,CASSSRGRFGYTF
TRBJ1-5,TRBD1,-,TRBV2,TGTGCCAGCAGCCGAGGGGGACAGGGGAATCGGCCCCAGCATTTT,CASSRGGQGNRPQHF
TRBJ1-4,TRBD1,-,TRBV6-5,TGTGCCAGCAGGACATGGGGGACAGGGAGTGAAAAACTGTTTTTT,CASRTWGTGSEKLFF
TRBJ1-2,-,-,TRBV6-5,TGTGCCAGCAGCCTCAGGGGTTATGGCTACACCTTC,CASSLRGYGYTF